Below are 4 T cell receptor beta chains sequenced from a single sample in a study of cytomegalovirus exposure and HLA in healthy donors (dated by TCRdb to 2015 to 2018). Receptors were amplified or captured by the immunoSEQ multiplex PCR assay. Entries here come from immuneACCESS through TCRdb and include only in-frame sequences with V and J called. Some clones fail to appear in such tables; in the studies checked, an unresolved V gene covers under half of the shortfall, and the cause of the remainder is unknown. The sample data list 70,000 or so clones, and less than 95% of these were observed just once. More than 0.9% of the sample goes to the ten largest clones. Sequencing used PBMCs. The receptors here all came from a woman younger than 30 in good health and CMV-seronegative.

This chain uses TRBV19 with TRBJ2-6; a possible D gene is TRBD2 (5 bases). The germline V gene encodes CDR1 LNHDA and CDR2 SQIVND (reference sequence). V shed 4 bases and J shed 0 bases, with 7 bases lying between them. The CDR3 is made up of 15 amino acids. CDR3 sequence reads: CASSTGDSGANVLTF. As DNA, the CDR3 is TGTGCCAGTAGTACCGGGGACTCTGGGGCCAACGTCCTGACTTTC. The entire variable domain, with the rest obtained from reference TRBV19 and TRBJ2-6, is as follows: DGGITQSPKYLFRKEGQNVTLSCEQNLNHDAMYWYRQDPGQGLRLIYYSQIVNDFQKGDIAEGYSVSREKKESFPLTVTSAQKNPTAFYLCASSTGDSGANVLTFGAGSRLTVL.

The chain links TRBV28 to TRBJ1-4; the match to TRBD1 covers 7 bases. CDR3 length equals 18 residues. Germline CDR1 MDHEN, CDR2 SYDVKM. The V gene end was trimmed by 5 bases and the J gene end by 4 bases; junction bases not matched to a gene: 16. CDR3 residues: CASSPSPGPTGDNEKLFF. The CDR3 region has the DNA TGTGCCAGCAGTCCTTCGCCAGGACCCACAGGGGATAATGAAAAACTGTTTTTT.

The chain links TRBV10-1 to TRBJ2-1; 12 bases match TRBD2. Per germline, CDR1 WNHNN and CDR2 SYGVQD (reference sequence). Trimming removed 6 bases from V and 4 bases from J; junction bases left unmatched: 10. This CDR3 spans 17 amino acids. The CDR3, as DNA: TGCGCCAGCAGGACTAGCGGGAGATCGGTATGTTACAATGAGCAGTTCTTC. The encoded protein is CASRTSGRSVCYNEQFF.

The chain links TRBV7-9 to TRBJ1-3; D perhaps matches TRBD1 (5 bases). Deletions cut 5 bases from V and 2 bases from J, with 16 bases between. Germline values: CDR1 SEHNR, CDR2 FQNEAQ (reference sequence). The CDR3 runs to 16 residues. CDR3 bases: TGTGCCAGCAGCACCCCAGTGGGGCCCGCTGGAAACACCATATATTTT. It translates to CASSTPVGPAGNTIYF. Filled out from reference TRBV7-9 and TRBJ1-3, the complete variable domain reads DTGVSQNPRHKITKRGQNVTFRCDPISEHNRLYWYRQTLGQGPEFLTYFQNEAQLEKSRLLSDRFSAERPKGSFSTLEIQRTEQGDSAMYLCASSTPVGPAGNTIYFGEGSWLTVV.